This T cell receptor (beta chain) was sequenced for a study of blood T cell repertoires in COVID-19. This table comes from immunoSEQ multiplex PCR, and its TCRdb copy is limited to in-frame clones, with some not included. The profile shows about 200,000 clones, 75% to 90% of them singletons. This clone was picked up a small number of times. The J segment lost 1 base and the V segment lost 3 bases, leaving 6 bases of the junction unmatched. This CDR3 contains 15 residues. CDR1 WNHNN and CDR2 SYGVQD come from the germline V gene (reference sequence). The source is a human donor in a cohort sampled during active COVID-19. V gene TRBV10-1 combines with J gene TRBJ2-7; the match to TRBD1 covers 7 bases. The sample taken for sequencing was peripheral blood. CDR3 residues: CASSEGGLLSYEQYF. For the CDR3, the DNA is TGCGCCAGCAGTGAAGGGGGCCTCCTATCCTACGAGCAGTACTTC.